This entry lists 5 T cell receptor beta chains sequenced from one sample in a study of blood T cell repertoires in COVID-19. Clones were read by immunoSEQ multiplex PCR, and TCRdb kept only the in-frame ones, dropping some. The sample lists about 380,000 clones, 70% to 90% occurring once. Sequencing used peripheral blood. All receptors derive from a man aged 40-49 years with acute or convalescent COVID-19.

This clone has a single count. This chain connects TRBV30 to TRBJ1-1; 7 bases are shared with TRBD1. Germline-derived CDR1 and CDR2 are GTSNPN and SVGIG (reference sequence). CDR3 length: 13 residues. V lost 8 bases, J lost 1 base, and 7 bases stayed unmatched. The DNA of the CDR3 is TGTGCCGGCCGGACAGGCCCGAACACTGAAGCTTTCTTT. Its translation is CAGRTGPNTEAFF.

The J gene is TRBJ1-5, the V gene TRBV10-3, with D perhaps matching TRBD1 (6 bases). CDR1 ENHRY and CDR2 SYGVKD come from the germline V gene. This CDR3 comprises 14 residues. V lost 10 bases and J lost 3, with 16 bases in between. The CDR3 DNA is TGTGCCACCACCCTGGGGGGGGCCAATCAGCCCCAGCATTTT. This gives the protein CATTLGGANQPQHF.

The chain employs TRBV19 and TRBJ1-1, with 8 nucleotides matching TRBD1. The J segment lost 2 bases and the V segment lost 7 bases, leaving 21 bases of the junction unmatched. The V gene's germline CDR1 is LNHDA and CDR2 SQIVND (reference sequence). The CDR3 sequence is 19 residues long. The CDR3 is CASTSPGKIFGQGNTEAFF. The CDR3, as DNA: TGTGCCAGTACCTCCCCGGGTAAGATCTTTGGACAGGGAAACACTGAAGCTTTCTTT.

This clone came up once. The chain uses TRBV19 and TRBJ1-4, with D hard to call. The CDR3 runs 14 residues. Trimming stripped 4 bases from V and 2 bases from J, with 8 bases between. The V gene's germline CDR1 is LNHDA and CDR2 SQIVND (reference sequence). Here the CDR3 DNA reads TGTGCCAGTAGTACAGGTCACACTAATGAAAAACTGTTTTTT. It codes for CASSTGHTNEKLFF.

The CDR3 DNA reads TGCGCCAGCAGCCAAGAAAGAGGCCTTGGGACTGAAGCTTTCTTT. Protein: CASSQERGLGTEAFF. The gene calls are TRBV4-3 and TRBJ1-1; D not certain. This CDR3 is built from 15 residues. Trimming cost V 0 bases and J 5 bases, with 13 bases left between them. In germline, CDR1 is LGHNA, CDR2 YSLEER.